This T cell receptor (beta chain) emerged from a study of T cell repertoires in cytomegalovirus infection. Study in general: Carrying CMV and the relevant HLA type showed in public TCR beta signatures. Study results and limitations: Clonotypes of TCR beta that were HLA-C-restricted and CMV-specific dominated the ex vivo response.

As for this clonotype: Antigen: not known.

TCRdb reprocessed the reads with MiXCR, giving one entry per CDR3 protein. The table has approximately 470,000 distinct CDR3 sequences, roughly 46% seen once. The clonotype comes from a human donor in good health (CMV status not recorded). Some clones in this sample may be carry-over from other donors' samples. The sequencing here drew on cultured PBMCs, taken from culture after CMV antigen stimulation.

CDR3 nucleotide sequence: TGTGCCAGCAGCTACGGGTACAGGGGGCGCGGGAACACCGGGGAGCTGTTTTTT. It yields the protein CASSYGYRGRGNTGELFF. The chain has TRBV11-2 and TRBJ2-2; 9 bases line up with TRBD1. Germline V lookup: CDR1 SGHAT, CDR2 FQNNGV. Unmatched junction bases numbered 10, after V lost 4 bases and J lost 1 base. This CDR3 has 18 residues. Complete variable domain (other parts from reference TRBV11-2 and TRBJ2-2): EAGVAQSPRYKIIEKRQSVAFWCNPISGHATLYWYQQILGQGPKLLIQFQNNGVVDDSQLPKDRFSAERLKGVDSTLKIQPAKLEDSAVYLCASSYGYRGRGNTGELFFGEGSRLTVL.